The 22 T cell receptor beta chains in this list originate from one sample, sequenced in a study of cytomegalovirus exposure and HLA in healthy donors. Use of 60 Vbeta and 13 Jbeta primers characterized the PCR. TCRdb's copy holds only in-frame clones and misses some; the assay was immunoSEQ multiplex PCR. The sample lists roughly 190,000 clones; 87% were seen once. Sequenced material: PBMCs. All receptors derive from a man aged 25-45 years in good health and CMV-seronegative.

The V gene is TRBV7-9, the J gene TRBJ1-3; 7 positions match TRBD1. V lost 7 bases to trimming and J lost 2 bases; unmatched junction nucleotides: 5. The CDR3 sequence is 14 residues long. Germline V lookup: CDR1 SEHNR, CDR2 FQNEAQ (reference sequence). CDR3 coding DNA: TGTGCCAGCATCCCCAGGGGGACTGGAAACACCATATATTTT. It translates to CASIPRGTGNTIYF.

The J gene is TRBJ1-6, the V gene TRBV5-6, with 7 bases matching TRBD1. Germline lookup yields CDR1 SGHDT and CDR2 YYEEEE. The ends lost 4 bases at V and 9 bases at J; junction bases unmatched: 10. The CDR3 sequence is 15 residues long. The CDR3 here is CASSLRQGAGSPLHF. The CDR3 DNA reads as TGTGCCAGCAGCCTTCGACAGGGCGCTGGTTCACCCCTCCACTTT.

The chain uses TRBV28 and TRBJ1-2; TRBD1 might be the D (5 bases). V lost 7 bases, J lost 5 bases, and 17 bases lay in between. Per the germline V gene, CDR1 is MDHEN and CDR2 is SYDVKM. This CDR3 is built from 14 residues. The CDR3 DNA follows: TGTGCCAGCACCCTCACCGGGGGGAGGTATGGCTACACCTTC. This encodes CASTLTGGRYGYTF.

In DNA form, the CDR3 reads TGCGCCAGCAGCTTGTTTCCCGACACCGGGGAGCTGTTTTTT. Translated, it gives CASSLFPDTGELFF. This chain joins TRBV5-1 and TRBJ2-2, with D unclear. Trimming took 1 base from V and 3 from J, leaving 7 bases between them. The CDR3 is made up of 14 amino acids. Germline V CDR1 and CDR2: SGHRS, YFSETQ.

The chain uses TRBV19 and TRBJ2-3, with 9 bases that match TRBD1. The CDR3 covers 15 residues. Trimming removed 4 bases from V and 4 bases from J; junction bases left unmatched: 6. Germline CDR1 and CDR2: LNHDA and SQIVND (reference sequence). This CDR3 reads CASSTTGGVADTQYF. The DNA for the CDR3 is TGTGCCAGTAGTACCACAGGGGGCGTCGCAGATACGCAGTATTTT.

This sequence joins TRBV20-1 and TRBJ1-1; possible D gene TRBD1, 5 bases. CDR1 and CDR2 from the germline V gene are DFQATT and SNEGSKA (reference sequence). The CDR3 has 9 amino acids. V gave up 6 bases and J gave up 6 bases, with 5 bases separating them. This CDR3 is CSAGPEAFF. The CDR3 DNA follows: TGCAGTGCGGGGCCTGAAGCTTTCTTT.

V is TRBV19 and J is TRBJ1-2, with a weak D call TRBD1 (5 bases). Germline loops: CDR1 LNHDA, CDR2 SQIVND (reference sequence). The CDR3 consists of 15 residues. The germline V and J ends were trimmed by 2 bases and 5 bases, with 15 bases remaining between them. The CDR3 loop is CASSIRGRDRYGYTF. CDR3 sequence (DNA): TGTGCCAGTAGTATACGCGGGCGGGACCGTTATGGCTACACCTTC.

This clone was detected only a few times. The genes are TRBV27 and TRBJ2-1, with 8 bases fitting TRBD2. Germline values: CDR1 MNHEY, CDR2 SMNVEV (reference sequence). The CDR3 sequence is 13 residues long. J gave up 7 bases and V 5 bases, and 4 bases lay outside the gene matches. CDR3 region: CASSLRLANEQFF. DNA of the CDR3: TGTGCCAGCAGTCTCCGACTAGCGAATGAGCAGTTCTTC.

The CDR3 DNA reads as TGTGCCAGCAGCAAAGGAGGCAGCGGGGGGGCCCGGACAGATACGCAGTATTTT. Translating it yields CASSKGGSGGARTDTQYF. This sequence joins TRBV21-1 and TRBJ2-3; the table's D call, TRBD2, was not checked against the DNA. TRBV21-1 is a pseudogene locus. The CDR3 is 18 amino acids.

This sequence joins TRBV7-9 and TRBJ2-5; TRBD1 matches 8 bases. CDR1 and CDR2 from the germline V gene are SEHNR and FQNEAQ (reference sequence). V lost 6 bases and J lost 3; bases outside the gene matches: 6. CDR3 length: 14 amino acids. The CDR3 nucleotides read TGTGCCAGCAGGACTGGACAGGGTGAAGAGACCCAGTACTTC. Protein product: CASRTGQGEETQYF. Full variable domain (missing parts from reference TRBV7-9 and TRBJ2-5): DTGVSQNPRHKITKRGQNVTFRCDPISEHNRLYWYRQTLGQGPEFLTYFQNEAQLEKSRLLSDRFSAERPKGSFSTLEIQRTEQGDSAMYLCASRTGQGEETQYFGPGTRLLVL.

CDR3 protein: CASSIPRGTGYTEAFF. CDR3 bases: TGTGCCAGTAGTATACCCCGAGGGACAGGGTATACTGAAGCTTTCTTT. The chain carries TRBV19 and TRBJ1-1; 9 bases are shared with TRBD1. The CDR3 spans 16 residues. Germline V gene sequence: CDR1 LNHDA, CDR2 SQIVND (reference sequence). The V and J ends lost 2 bases and 5 bases, in that order; junction bases with no gene match: 9.

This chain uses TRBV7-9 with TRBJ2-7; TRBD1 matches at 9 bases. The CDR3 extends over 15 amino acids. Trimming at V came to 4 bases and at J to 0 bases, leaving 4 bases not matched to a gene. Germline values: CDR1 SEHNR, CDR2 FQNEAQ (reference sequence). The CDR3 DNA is TGTGCCAGCAGCTCCCCGGGACAGGGCTCCTACGAGCAGTACTTC. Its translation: CASSSPGQGSYEQYF.

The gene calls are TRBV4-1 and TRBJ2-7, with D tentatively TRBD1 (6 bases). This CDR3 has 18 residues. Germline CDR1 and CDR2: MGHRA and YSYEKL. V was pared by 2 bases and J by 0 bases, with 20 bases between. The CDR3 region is CASSQNVGRQASSYEQYF. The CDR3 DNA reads TGCGCCAGCAGCCAAAATGTGGGCCGACAGGCCAGCTCCTACGAGCAGTACTTC.

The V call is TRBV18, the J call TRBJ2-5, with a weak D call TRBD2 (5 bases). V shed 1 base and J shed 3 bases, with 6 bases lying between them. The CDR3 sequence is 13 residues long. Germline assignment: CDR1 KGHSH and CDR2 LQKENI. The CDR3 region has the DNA TGTGCCAGCTCACCACGGGGAGAAGAGACCCAGTACTTC. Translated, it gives CASSPRGEETQYF.

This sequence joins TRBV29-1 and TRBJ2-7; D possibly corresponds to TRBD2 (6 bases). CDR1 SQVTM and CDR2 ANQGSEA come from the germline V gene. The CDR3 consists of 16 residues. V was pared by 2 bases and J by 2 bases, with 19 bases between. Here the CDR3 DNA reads TGCAGCGTTGAAATGGGTGGTAGCGGCTCGGCCTACGAGCAGTACTTC. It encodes CSVEMGGSGSAYEQYF.

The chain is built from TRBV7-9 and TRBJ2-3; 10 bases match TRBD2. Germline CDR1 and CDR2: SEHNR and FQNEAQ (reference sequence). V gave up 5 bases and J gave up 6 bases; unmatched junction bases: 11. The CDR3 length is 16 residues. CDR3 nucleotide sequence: TGTGCCAGCAGCCCACTTACTAGCGGGAATTCGGATACGCAGTATTTT. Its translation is CASSPLTSGNSDTQYF.

For the CDR3, the DNA is TGTGCCAGCAGCCAACACAAGGCGCGGGATGGGGCTGACGAGCAGTACTTC. Translated: CASSQHKARDGADEQYF. The V call is TRBV4-2, the J call TRBJ2-7, with a possible D match to TRBD2 (6 bases). This CDR3 is 17 amino acids long. The V end was cut by 2 bases, the J end by 5 bases, with 22 bases between. The V gene's germline CDR1 is LGHNA and CDR2 YNFKEQ.

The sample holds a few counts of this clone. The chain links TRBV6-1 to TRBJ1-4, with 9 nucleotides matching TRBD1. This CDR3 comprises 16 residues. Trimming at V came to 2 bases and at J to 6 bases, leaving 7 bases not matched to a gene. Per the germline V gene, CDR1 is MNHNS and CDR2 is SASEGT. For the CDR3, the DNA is TGTGCCAGCAGTGAAAATACGGGGACAGGGTATGAAAAACTGTTTTTT. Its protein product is CASSENTGTGYEKLFF.

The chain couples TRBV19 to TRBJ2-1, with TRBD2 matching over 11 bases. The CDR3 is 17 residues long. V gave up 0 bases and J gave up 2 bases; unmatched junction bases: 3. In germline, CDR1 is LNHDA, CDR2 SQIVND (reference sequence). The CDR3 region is CASSIDQLAGAYNEQFF. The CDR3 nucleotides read TGTGCCAGTAGTATAGATCAACTAGCGGGGGCCTACAATGAGCAGTTCTTC.

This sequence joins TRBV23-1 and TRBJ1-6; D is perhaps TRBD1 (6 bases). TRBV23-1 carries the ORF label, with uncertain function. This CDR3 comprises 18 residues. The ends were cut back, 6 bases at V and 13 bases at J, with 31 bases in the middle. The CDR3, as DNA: TGCGCCAGCAGGGGCAGGCCGCCCCGGCCCCCGGGACAAAATCCCCTCCACTTT. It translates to CASRGRPPRPPGQNPLHF.

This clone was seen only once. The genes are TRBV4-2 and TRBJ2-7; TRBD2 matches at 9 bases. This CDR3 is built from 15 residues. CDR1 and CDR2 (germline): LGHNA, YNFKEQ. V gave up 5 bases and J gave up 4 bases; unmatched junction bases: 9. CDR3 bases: TGTGCCAGCAGCTACCAGGGCGGGAGGGGATACGAGCAGTACTTC. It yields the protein CASSYQGGRGYEQYF.

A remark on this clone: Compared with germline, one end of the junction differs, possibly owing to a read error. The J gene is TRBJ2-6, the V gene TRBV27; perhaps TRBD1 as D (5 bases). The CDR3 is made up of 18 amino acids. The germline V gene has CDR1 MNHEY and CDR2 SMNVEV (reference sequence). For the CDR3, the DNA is TGTGCCAGCAGTTTATCGTCAGGGTTCCACTCTGGGGCCAACGGCCTGACTTTC. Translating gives CASSLSSGFHSGANGLTF.